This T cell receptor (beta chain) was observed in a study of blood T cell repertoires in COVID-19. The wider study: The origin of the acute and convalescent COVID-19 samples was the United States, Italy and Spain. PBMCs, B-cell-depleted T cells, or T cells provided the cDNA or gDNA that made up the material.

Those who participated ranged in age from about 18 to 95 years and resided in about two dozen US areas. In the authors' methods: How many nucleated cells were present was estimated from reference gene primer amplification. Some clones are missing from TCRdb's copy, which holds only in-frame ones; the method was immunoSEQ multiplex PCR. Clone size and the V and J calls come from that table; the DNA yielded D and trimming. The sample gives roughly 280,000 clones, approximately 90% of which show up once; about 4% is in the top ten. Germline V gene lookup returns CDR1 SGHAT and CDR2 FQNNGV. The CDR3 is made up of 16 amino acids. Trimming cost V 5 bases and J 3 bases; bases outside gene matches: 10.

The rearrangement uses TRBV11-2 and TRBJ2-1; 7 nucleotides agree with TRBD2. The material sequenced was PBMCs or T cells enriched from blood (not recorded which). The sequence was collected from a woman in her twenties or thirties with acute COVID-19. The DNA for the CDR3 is TGTGCCAGCAGCAAGCTCGCGGCTAGCGGCTACAATGAGCAGTTCTTC. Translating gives CASSKLAASGYNEQFF.